This TCR beta chain emerged from a study of blood T cell repertoires in COVID-19. Whole-study context: Italy, Spain and the United States were the sources of the convalescent and acute COVID-19 samples.

With 10 bases clipped from V and 4 bases from J, the junction kept 4 bases outside the gene matches. Per the germline V gene, CDR1 is SSHAT and CDR2 is FNYEAQ (reference sequence). The CDR3 consists of 13 residues. This clone appeared once. Original data processing: Estimated nucleated cell counts came from reference gene primer amplification. Generated by immunoSEQ multiplex PCR, the TCRdb table keeps only in-frame clones and is missing some. V and J calls plus clone size are reproduced from that table; the DNA served to infer D and trimming. There are about 75,000 clones in the sample; around 74% occur only once, and approximately 2.8% lies in the top ten.

Sequences were obtained from peripheral blood. The receptor comes from a human donor with acute or convalescent COVID-19. The donor label of this sample is uncertain. This chain joins TRBV7-7 and TRBJ2-5, with 12 nucleotides matching TRBD1. For the CDR3, the DNA is TGTGCCATTGGGACAGGGGGCGCAGAGACCCAGTACTTC. It translates to CAIGTGGAETQYF.